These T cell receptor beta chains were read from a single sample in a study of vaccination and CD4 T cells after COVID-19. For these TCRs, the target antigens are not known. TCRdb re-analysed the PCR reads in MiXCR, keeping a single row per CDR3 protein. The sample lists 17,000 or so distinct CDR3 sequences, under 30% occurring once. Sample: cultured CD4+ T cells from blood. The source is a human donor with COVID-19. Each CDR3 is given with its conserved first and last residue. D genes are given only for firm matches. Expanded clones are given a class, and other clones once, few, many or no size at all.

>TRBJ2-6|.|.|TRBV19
TGTGCCAGTAGTCCATCTGGGGCCAACGTCCTGACTTTC
CASSPSGANVLTF
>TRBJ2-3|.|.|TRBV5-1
TGCGCCAGCAGCTTGTTTGGCACAGATACGCAGTATTTT
CASSLFGTDTQYF
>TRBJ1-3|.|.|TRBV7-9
TGTGCCAGCAGCGAGAGGGGGAGCTCTGAAAACACCATATATTTT
CASSERGSSENTIYF
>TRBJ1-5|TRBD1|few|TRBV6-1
TGTGCCAGCAGAGACGGACAGGGTGGGGGTCAGCCCCAGCATTTT
CASRDGQGGGQPQHF
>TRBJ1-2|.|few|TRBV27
TGTGCCAGCTCGATTGTGGGCGGAACGATAGATGGCTACACCTTC
CASSIVGGTIDGYTF
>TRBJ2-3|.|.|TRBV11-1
TGTGCCAGCAGCTTGGACGATACGCAGTATTTT
CASSLDDTQYF
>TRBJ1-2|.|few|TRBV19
TGTGCCAGTAGTATTGGCGGCCTTTCCGAATACTCCTATGGCTACACCTTC
CASSIGGLSEYSYGYTF
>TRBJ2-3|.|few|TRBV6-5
TGTGCCAGCAGTTACTCAAAAGGGAGAGGCACAGATACGCAGTATTTT
CASSYSKGRGTDTQYF
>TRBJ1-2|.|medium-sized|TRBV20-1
TGCAGTGCTTCAGGGACCGGACTTAACTATGGCTACACCTTC
CSASGTGLNYGYTF
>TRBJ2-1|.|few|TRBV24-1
TGTGCCACCAGTGGAGGGGGGGCTTACAATGAGCAGTTCTTC
CATSGGGAYNEQFF
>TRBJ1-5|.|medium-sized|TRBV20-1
TGCAGTGCTTCCCGGGACAGCAATCAGCCCCAGCATTTT
CSASRDSNQPQHF
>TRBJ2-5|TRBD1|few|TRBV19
TGTGCCAGTAGTCCCGGACAGGGGGCTATGGAGACCCAGTACTTC
CASSPGQGAMETQYF
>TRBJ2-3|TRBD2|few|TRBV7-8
TGTGCCAGCAGCTACGCGGGGGGCACAGATACGCAGTATTTT
CASSYAGGTDTQYF
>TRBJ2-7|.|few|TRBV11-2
TGTGCCAGCAGCTTCCTAGGGAGCTCCTACGAGCAGTACTTC
CASSFLGSSYEQYF
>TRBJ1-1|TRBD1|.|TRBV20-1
TGCAGTGCGAGTTATTTACAGGGGTTGAACACTGAAGCTTTCTTT
CSASYLQGLNTEAFF